The sequence of this TCR beta chain was determined in a study of blood T cell repertoires in COVID-19 (TCRdb year 2020). Describing the broader study: Samples covering the acute and convalescent phases of COVID-19 were provided by collaborators in the United States, Italy and Spain. The material from the prospective study consisted of cDNA or gDNA derived from T cells, B-cell-depleted T cells, or PBMCs. Subjects who had been exposed to COVID-19, were actively infected with it, or had recovered from it provided the deeply sampled blood TCRbeta repertoires that made up the dataset. The repertoires were made available in a free public database intended to serve as a resource for research on the immune response to SARS-CoV-2. Samples were obtained from the ongoing ImmuneRACE study (first 160 participants) and from about 1,300 subjects provided by 6 global collaborators. Nearly every sample came with metadata listing a de-identified subject ID, COVID-19 status, age in years and sex. Where HLA class I and class II types were available, the types were taken from metadata supplied by the sample provider, not from assay-based typing.

Here is what the overall study found, with its caveats: How much clinical and demographic metadata was included differed by source and by participant, and the metadata was provided uncurated.

Participants in the prospective study were aged about 18 to 95 years, lived in about two dozen United States geographic areas, and enrolled through a virtual design. In the prospective study, participants were assigned to cohorts based on the clinical history participants reported in a screening survey and a study questionnaire. For ImmuneRACE Cohort 3, a participant was defined as recovered based on two consecutive negative NP/OP PCR tests, clearance by a healthcare professional, or resolution of symptoms. In the prospective study, whole blood, serum and a nasopharyngeal or oropharyngeal swab were collected from each participant by mobile phlebotomists. Prospective study participants could optionally give additional blood draws and questionnaires over an approximately two-month period. Before DNA extraction, prospective study blood samples were shipped either frozen or at room temperature. TCRbeta CDR3 regions were amplified from genomic DNA using the immunoSEQ Assay, a bias-controlled multiplex PCR. Per the source publication's procedure: The number of nucleated cells in each sample was estimated by amplification of reference gene primers within the assay. To quantify the absolute abundance of each unique TCRbeta CDR3 rearrangement, sequence reads were collapsed and filtered. For each sample, productive Simpson clonality was calculated as the square root of Simpson's diversity index over productive rearrangements. Imported from immuneACCESS, the table was reduced by TCRdb to in-frame sequences with V and J called. These copies leave out some clones; in studies compared against another copy, an unresolved V gene accounts for under half, and the cause of the remainder is not known. V and J calls plus clone size are reproduced from that table; the DNA served to infer D and trimming. The sample table contains 150,000 to 200,000 clones; only one count was recorded for 70% to 85% of them. The ten biggest clones cover 17% of the sample.

Remarks on this clone: What antigen it recognizes has not been identified. No base quality values were provided; no much bigger clone lies one nucleotide off.

Sequences were obtained from PBMCs or T cells enriched from blood (not recorded which). This clonotype was obtained from a woman aged 50 to 65 who had recovered from COVID-19.

The CDR3 reads as follows: CASSVGSQRGTDTQYF. At the DNA level, the sequence is TGTGCCAGCAGCGTAGGGTCCCAGAGAGGGACAGATACGCAGTATTTT. This chain joins TRBV9 to TRBJ2-3; TRBD2 could be the D gene, as 5 bases match. From the cysteine through the phenylalanine, the CDR3 covers 16 amino acids. The read is trimmed to its CDR3 DNA, 48 bases read in frame from base 1. Trimming costs V 0 bases and J 3 bases, and their ends lie 14 bases apart. The germline V gene sets CDR1 to SGDLS and CDR2 to YYNGEE. With the portions outside the CDR3 filled from the reference TRBV9 and TRBJ2-3 genes, the complete variable region becomes DSGVTQTPKHLITATGQRVTLRCSPRSGDLSVYWYQQSLDQGLQFLIQYYNGEERAKGNILERFSAQQFPDLHSELNLSSLELGDSALYFCASSVGSQRGTDTQYFGPGTRLTVL.